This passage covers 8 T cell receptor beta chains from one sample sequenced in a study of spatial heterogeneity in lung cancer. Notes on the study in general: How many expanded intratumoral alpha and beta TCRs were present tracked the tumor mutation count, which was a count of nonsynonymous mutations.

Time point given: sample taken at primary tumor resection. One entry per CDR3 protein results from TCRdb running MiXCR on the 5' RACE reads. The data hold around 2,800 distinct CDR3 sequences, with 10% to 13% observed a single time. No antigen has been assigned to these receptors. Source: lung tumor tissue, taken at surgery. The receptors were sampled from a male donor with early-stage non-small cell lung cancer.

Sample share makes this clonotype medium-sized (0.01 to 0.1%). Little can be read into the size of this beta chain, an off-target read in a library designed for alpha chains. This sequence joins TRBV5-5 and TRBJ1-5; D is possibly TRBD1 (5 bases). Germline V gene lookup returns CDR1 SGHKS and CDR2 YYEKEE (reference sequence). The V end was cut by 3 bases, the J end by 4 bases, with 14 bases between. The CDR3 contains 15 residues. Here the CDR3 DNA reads TGTGCCAGCAGCTATCAAGGGGTCGGGAATCAGCCCCAGCATTTT. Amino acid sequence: CASSYQGVGNQPQHF.

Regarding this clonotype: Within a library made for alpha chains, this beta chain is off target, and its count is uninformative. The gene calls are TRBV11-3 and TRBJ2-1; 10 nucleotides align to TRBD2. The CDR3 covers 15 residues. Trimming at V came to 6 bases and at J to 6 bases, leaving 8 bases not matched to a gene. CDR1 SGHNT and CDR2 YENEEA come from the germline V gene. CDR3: CASRRLAGASNEQFF. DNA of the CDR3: TGTGCCAGCAGGCGTCTAGCGGGAGCCAGCAATGAGCAGTTCTTC. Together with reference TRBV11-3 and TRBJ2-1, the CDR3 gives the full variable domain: EAGVVQSPRYKIIEKKQPVAFWCNPISGHNTLYWYLQNLGQGPELLIRYENEEAVDDSQLPKDRFSAERLKGVDSTLKIQPAELGDSAVYLCASRRLAGASNEQFFGPGTRLTVL.

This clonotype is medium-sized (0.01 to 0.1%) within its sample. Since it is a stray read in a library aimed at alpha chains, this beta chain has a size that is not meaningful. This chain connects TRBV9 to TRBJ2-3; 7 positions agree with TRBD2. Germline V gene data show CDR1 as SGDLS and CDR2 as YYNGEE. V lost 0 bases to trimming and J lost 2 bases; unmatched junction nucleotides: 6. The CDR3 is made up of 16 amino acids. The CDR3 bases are TGTGCCAGCAGCGTAGTCCCTAGCGGACTCACAGATACGCAGTATTTT. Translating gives CASSVVPSGLTDTQYF.

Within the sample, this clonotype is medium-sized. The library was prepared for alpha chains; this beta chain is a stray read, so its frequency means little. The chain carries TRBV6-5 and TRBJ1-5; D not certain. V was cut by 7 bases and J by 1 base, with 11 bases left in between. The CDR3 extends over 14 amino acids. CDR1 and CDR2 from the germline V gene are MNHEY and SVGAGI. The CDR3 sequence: CASTTGKSNQPQHF. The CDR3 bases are TGTGCCAGCACCACGGGCAAGAGCAATCAGCCCCAGCATTTT.

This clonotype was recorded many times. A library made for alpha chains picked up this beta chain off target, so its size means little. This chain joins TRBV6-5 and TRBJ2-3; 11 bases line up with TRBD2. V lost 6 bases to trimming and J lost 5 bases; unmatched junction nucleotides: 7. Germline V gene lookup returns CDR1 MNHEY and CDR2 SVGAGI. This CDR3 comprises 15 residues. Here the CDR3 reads CASSFSGRAGDTQYF. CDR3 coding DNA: TGTGCCAGCAGCTTTAGCGGGAGGGCCGGAGATACGCAGTATTTT.

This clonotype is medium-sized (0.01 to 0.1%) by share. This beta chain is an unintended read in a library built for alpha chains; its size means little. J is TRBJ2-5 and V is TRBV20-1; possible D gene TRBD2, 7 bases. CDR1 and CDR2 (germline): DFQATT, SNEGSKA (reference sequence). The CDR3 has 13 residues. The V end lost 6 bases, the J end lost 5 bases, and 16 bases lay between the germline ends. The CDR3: CSAGGGARETQYF. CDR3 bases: TGCAGTGCCGGAGGGGGGGCGCGGGAGACCCAGTACTTC.

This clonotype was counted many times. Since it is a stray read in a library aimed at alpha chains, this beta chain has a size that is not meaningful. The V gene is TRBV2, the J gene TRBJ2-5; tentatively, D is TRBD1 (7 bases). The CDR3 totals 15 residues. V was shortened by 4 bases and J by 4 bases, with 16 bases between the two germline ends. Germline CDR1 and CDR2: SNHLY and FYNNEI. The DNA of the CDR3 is TGTGCCAGCAGTGTTTGGCTCCAGGGGGGAGAGACCCAGTACTTC. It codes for CASSVWLQGGETQYF. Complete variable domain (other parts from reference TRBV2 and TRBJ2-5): EPEVTQTPSHQVTQMGQEVILRCVPISNHLYFYWYRQILGQKVEFLVSFYNNEISEKSEIFDDQFSVERPDGSNFTLKIRSTKLEDSAMYFCASSVWLQGGETQYFGPGTRLLVL.

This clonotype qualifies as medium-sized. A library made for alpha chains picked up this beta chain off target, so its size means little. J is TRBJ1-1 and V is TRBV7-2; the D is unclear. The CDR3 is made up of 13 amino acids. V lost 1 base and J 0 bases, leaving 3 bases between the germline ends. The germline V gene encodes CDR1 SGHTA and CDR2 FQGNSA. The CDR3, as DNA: TGTGCCAGCAGCTTAGGGATGAACACTGAAGCTTTCTTT. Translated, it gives CASSLGMNTEAFF.